A selection of T cell receptor beta chains follows, all from one sample in a study of shared clonotypes between healthy human individuals. Repertoires were generated with immunoSEQ multiplex PCR, while TCRdb's copy carries only in-frame clones and drops some. Of under 2,500,000 clones in the sample, about 94% were seen once. Input material: naive CD4+ T cells sorted from blood. The source is a man aged 18 to 35 in good health. Both conserved end residues are part of each CDR3. A D gene is named only where the DNA matches it firmly. Some rows mark clone size as missing; the rest say once, few, many or name a class of expanded clone.

>TRBJ2-2|NA|TRBV4-2|TRBD2
CASSQVAGANTGELFF
TGTGCCAGCAGCCAAGTAGCGGGGGCGAACACCGGGGAGCTGTTTTTT
>TRBJ2-5|NA|TRBV6-5|NA
CASSIPGLGATQYF
TGTGCCAGCAGTATACCGGGCCTTGGGGCGACCCAGTACTTC
>TRBJ2-1|NA|TRBV5-1|TRBD2
CASSLASGRINEQFF
TGCGCCAGCAGCTTGGCTAGCGGGAGAATCAATGAGCAGTTCTTC
>TRBJ2-6|NA|TRBV5-4|NA
CASSLVGGATGANVLTF
TGTGCCAGCAGCTTGGTTGGGGGGGCAACTGGGGCCAACGTCCTGACTTTC
>TRBJ2-5|NA|TRBV4-1|TRBD2
CASSQGGGETQYF
TGCGCCAGCAGCCAAGGGGGAGGGGAGACCCAGTACTTC
>TRBJ2-3|NA|TRBV12-5|NA
CASGSGQGGTDTQYF
TGTGCTAGTGGTTCTGGACAGGGAGGGACAGATACGCAGTATTTT
>TRBJ1-5|NA|TRBV28|NA
CASSLRGEGSQPQHF
TGTGCCAGCAGTCTAAGGGGAGAGGGGAGTCAGCCCCAGCATTTT
>TRBJ2-3|once|TRBV5-5|NA
CASSLRGSLPSTDTQYF
TGTGCCAGCAGCTTGCGAGGGTCTCTCCCCTCCACAGATACGCAGTATTTT
>TRBJ1-2|NA|TRBV2|TRBD1
CASSGPGGTSSYGYTF
TGTGCCAGCAGTGGTCCAGGGGGCACCTCCAGCTATGGCTACACCTTC
>TRBJ2-2|NA|TRBV5-4|NA
CASSPPMGELFF
TGTGCCAGCAGCCCCCCTATGGGGGAGCTGTTTTTT
>TRBJ1-5|NA|TRBV19|NA
CASSVPFNQPQHF
TGTGCCAGTAGTGTCCCCTTCAATCAGCCCCAGCATTTT
>TRBJ2-7|NA|TRBV5-1|TRBD2
CASSALIAGGNEQYF
TGCGCCAGCAGCGCACTTATAGCGGGAGGGAACGAGCAGTACTTC
>TRBJ2-5|NA|TRBV7-2|TRBD2
CASSPAGLAGVYETQYF
TGTGCCAGCAGCCCCGCGGGACTAGCGGGAGTATACGAGACCCAGTACTTC
>TRBJ2-7|NA|TRBV6-6|NA
CASRPEYREDEQYF
TGTGCCAGCAGGCCCGAATACAGGGAAGACGAGCAGTACTTC
>TRBJ2-7|NA|TRBV18|NA
CASSRSDGSYEQYF
TGTGCCAGCTCGAGGTCGGACGGATCCTACGAGCAGTACTTC
>TRBJ2-5|once|TRBV5-1|NA
CASSQQGLQETQYF
TGCGCCAGCAGCCAACAGGGCCTCCAAGAGACCCAGTACTTC
>TRBJ2-6|few|TRBV11-2|NA
CASSLGTSGANVLTF
TGTGCCAGCAGCTTAGGGACTTCTGGGGCCAACGTCCTGACTTTC
>TRBJ1-1|NA|TRBV28|NA
CASSLVFGVAGTEAFF
TGTGCCAGCAGTTTAGTTTTCGGGGTAGCGGGCACTGAAGCTTTCTTT
>TRBJ2-1|NA|TRBV11-2|NA
CASSARDSYNEQFF
TGTGCCAGCAGCGCCCGGGACTCCTACAATGAGCAGTTCTTC
>TRBJ1-1|NA|TRBV11-2|NA
CASSYGQNRLNTEAFF
TGTGCCAGCAGCTACGGACAGAATCGCTTGAACACTGAAGCTTTCTTT
>TRBJ2-7|NA|TRBV7-9|NA
CASSKRTETYEQYF
TGTGCCAGCAGCAAACGAACTGAGACCTACGAGCAGTACTTC
>TRBJ1-4|NA|TRBV7-9|NA
CASSLGAVWKLFF
TGTGCCAGCAGCTTAGGTGCAGTGTGGAAACTGTTTTTT
>TRBJ2-1|NA|TRBV27|NA
CASSLEQRYNEQFF
TGTGCCAGCAGTTTGGAACAGAGATACAATGAGCAGTTCTTC
>TRBJ2-5|NA|TRBV7-7|TRBD1
CASSVGTGGETQYF
TGTGCTAGCAGCGTCGGGACAGGGGGAGAGACCCAGTACTTC
>TRBJ2-1|NA|TRBV7-6|TRBD2
CASSLDLKRGGPAYNEQFF
TGTGCCAGCAGCTTAGACCTGAAGCGGGGGGGCCCAGCCTACAATGAGCAGTTCTTC
>TRBJ2-3|NA|TRBV9|TRBD2
CASSATSGAITDTQYF
TGTGCCAGCAGCGCGACTAGCGGGGCTATCACAGATACGCAGTATTTT
>TRBJ2-7|NA|TRBV4-1|NA
CASSPFPRQKKPYEQYF
TGCGCCAGCAGCCCATTTCCTCGTCAAAAGAAACCTTACGAGCAGTACTTC
>TRBJ1-2|NA|TRBV14|TRBD1
CASSGNRDRILRVGYTF
TGTGCCAGCAGCGGGAACCGGGACAGGATCCTAAGGGTGGGCTACACCTTC
>TRBJ2-7|NA|TRBV21-1|NA
CASSLLGGVLHEQYF
TGTGCCAGCAGCCTCCTAGGCGGCGTCCTGCACGAGCAGTACTTC
>TRBJ1-3|NA|TRBV7-2|NA
CASSLLGGSSGNTIYF
TGTGCCAGCAGCTTATTAGGGGGGTCCTCTGGAAACACCATATATTTT
>TRBJ2-1|NA|TRBV28|TRBD2
CASSLPGLAINEQFF
TGTGCCAGCAGCCTCCCGGGACTAGCTATAAATGAGCAGTTCTTC
>TRBJ1-2|NA|TRBV6-5|NA
CASSYSGEAVGYTF
TGTGCCAGCAGTTACTCGGGGGAAGCGGTCGGCTACACCTTC
>TRBJ2-7|NA|TRBV10-3|TRBD2
CAISAEGGRESYEQYF
TGTGCCATCAGTGCGGAGGGCGGGAGAGAGTCCTACGAGCAGTACTTC
>TRBJ2-3|once|TRBV4-1|NA
CASSQDVVRDTQYF
TGCGCCAGCAGCCAAGATGTTGTGAGAGATACGCAGTATTTT
>TRBJ2-5|NA|TRBV2|NA
CASSLLKAQETQYF
TGTGCCAGCAGCCTCCTAAAGGCCCAAGAGACCCAGTACTTC
>TRBJ2-7|NA|TRBV18|TRBD1
CASSGKQGSAYEQYF
TGTGCCAGCTCAGGCAAACAGGGGTCCGCCTACGAGCAGTACTTC
>TRBJ2-2|NA|TRBV4-1|TRBD1
CASSQEMTGSTGELFF
TGCGCCAGCAGCCAAGAGATGACAGGGTCCACCGGGGAGCTGTTTTTT
>TRBJ2-2|NA|TRBV10-2|TRBD2
CASRLAGGATGELFF
TGCGCCAGCAGGCTAGCGGGGGGGGCCACCGGGGAGCTGTTTTTT
>TRBJ1-2|NA|TRBV18|NA
CASSPPTTGKVNYGYTF
TGTGCCAGCTCACCACCCACAACAGGGAAGGTTAACTATGGCTACACCTTC
>TRBJ1-5|NA|TRBV19|NA
CASSMARYGVGNQPQHF
TGTGCCAGTAGTATGGCCAGGTATGGGGTCGGCAATCAGCCCCAGCATTTT